The clone carrying this TCR beta chain was seen only a few times. What was amplified from RNA transcripts were TCR beta CDR3 regions. First-round RT-PCR of the TCR CDR3 relied on the HTBI primer set. One entry per CDR3 protein, called by TCRdb with MiXCR from the multiplex PCR reads. This sample carries roughly 250,000 distinct CDR3 sequences, 22% of them seen once, and the ten largest clones take over 55%. This sample stems from a study of T cells in Graves' hyperthyroidism and ophthalmopathy. The clonotype comes from a young man with Graves' ophthalmopathy. Specimen: blood.

DNA for the CDR3: TGTGCCAGCAGCCAAGATGTGGCTAGCGGGAGGGTGGAGAACATTCAGTACTTC. It encodes CASSQDVASGRVENIQYF. This chain links TRBV4-2 with TRBJ2-4; 12 nucleotides line up with TRBD2. The junction had 10 bases not matched to a gene; V was cut back by 0 bases and J by 7 bases. CDR3 length: 18 amino acids. CDR1 and CDR2 from the germline V gene are LGHNA and YNFKEQ.